This T cell receptor beta chain was observed in a study of T cell responses to AZD1222 COVID-19 vaccine listed by TCRdb under 2021. Context from the whole study: TCR sequencing was performed for more than 230 trial participants, of whom about 200 were given two doses of AZD1222 and some 26 were given two doses of MenACWY control vaccine. Trial participants were enrolled by age into 18-55, 56-69 and 70-plus year subgroups, with 148, 28 and 57 TCR-sequenced participants respectively. Beyond this particular receptor, the publication reports: Nearly half of unique spike-specific TCRs reportedly recognized epitopes outside regions mutated in the B.1.351 and B.1.1.7 variants. Conclusions about previously exposed vaccinees are limited, since just 5 to 7 AZD1222 recipients were seropositive for SARS-CoV-2 at baseline. In the small 56-69-year group, the increase in depth fell short of significance, most likely because of low power. Most participants were white British and females outnumbered males, and the authors suggested that clonal diversity may have been underestimated. The vaccine-associated CD4 TCRs covered the entire spike protein, and the dominant responses fell in regions 160-218 and 743-854. Because no day 14 peak-response samples were available, repertoires were characterized only after the peak T cell response. Spike-specific TCR breadth and depth rose significantly after two AZD1222 doses compared with day 0 and with MenACWY recipients.

The CDR3 regions of human TCRbeta chains were subjected to immunosequencing. Per the original workflow: TCRs in the repertoires were compared against a reference library of SARS-CoV-2-specific TCRs that had been generated with the MIRA antigen-specificity platform. Breadth was defined as the fraction of unique TCRs that were SARS-CoV-2-associated. Depth was defined as the fraction of total T cells that were SARS-CoV-2-associated. Each spike-specific TCR was assigned to its reactive spike region and to a CD4 or CD8 class using the MIRA data. Log10-transformed breadth and depth values were compared by one-way ANOVA with Sidak's multiple comparisons tests. In TCRdb, the immuneACCESS table is reduced to in-frame sequences with V and J assigned. These tables do not hold every clone; where another copy was compared, an unresolved V gene accounts for under half, and the others remain unexplained. Clone size and V and J calls were adopted from that table, with D and trimming inferred from the DNA. The table for this sample lists roughly 80,000 clones; less than 95% of them were counted only once. Of the sample, 5.4% falls within the top ten clones.

Between the V and J ends, shortened by 4 bases and 4 bases respectively, the junction contains 11 bases. Including cysteine and phenylalanine, the CDR3 has 14 amino acids. Left in the record is the CDR3 DNA by itself, 42 bases read in frame from the first base. Reading the germline V gene (reference sequence) gives CDR1 LGHDT and CDR2 YNNKEL. This clone was observed a few times. Its target antigen remains unknown. Nothing much larger sits one base from this clone, and base qualities are not available. What the time point label conveys for this sample: about 28 days (+/-7) after the second vaccine dose. AZD1222 recipients whose second dose came at about 4 weeks and those whose second dose came at about 12 weeks were combined into one group, since spike-specific TCR depth and breadth did not differ between the two schedules. Samples from vaccinated people were obtained from the UK trials COV001 and COV002, which included a single-blind randomized controlled phase 2/3 trial of AZD1222 (ChAdOx1 nCoV-19) in healthy adults. For TCRbeta chain sequencing, PBMC samples from trial participants were taken at day 0 and at day 28 after the second dose.

This clonotype was obtained from an adult who received the AZD1222 COVID-19 vaccine. Sequenced material: peripheral blood, taken 28 days after the second AZD1222 dose. The chain is encoded by TRBV3-1 (or the pseudogene TRBV3-2) joined to TRBJ1-5, with TRBD1 tentatively as D gene (6 bases match). The CDR3 has the sequence CASSRGQSNQPQHF. The bases are TGTGCCAGCAGCCGAGGACAGTCTAATCAGCCCCAGCATTTT.